This TCR beta chain was recovered during a study of blood T cell repertoires in COVID-19. Using immunoSEQ multiplex PCR, the repertoire was profiled, and TCRdb retains in-frame clones only, with some absent. This sample has over 150,000 clones; roughly 90% occur once, and the top ten carry less than 5%. Germline V gene lookup returns CDR1 MDHEN and CDR2 SYDVKM. V was trimmed by 8 bases and J by 4 bases, leaving 17 bases between them. The length of the CDR3 is 14 residues. Material: peripheral blood. The genes are TRBV28 and TRBJ1-1; D remains unclear. The origin of this receptor is a woman aged 55-69 years who had recovered from COVID-19. The CDR3 DNA reads TGTGCCAGCCTTCCCGGGGTCCGATCCACTGAAGCTTTCTTT. Its protein product is CASLPGVRSTEAFF.